These 15 T cell receptor beta chains were sequenced from one sample in a study of blood T cell repertoires in COVID-19. Sequenced by immunoSEQ multiplex PCR; TCRdb stores in-frame clones only, minus some. The sample holds hundreds of thousands of clones, around 90% seen once. The sequenced material came from peripheral blood. These receptors were obtained from a woman aged 35 to 49 with COVID-19, enrolled during active disease.

This clone appeared once. The chain carries TRBV19 and TRBJ2-4; D not certain. The CDR3 loop spans 15 amino acids. V lost 5 bases to trimming and J lost 0 bases, with 11 bases between them. Germline V gene sequence: CDR1 LNHDA, CDR2 SQIVND (reference sequence). This CDR3 is CASSAALVAKNIQYF. The CDR3 bases are TGTGCCAGTAGTGCGGCATTAGTAGCCAAAAACATTCAGTACTTC.

The V gene is TRBV19, the J gene TRBJ2-1; D is possibly TRBD1 (6 bases). The V gene's germline CDR1 is LNHDA and CDR2 SQIVND (reference sequence). This CDR3 has 15 residues. V gave up 2 bases and J gave up 3 bases, with 11 bases separating them. CDR3 nucleotide sequence: TGTGCCAGTAGTATAAGGGACAAGCTCTACAATGAGCAGTTCTTC. It encodes CASSIRDKLYNEQFF.

The rearrangement uses TRBV28 and TRBJ2-3, with a tentative D call TRBD1 (5 bases). Trimming shortened V by 7 bases and J by 4 bases, and 18 bases separated the two germline ends. This CDR3 region has 15 residues. CDR1 and CDR2 from the germline V gene are MDHEN and SYDVKM. The CDR3 DNA follows: TGTGCCAGCATCTCCAGGGTGTGGGCCCCAGATACGCAGTATTTT. This codes for CASISRVWAPDTQYF.

This clone was detected once. This chain joins TRBV5-4 and TRBJ2-3, with 14 bases aligning to TRBD2. The trim removed 5 bases at V and 2 bases at J, leaving 10 bases unmatched. Germline lookup yields CDR1 SGHNT and CDR2 YYREEE (reference sequence). This CDR3 contains 18 residues. CDR3: CASRLGTSGSQVTDTQYF. The CDR3 DNA follows: TGTGCCAGCAGGCTGGGGACTAGCGGGAGTCAAGTCACAGATACGCAGTATTTT.

This clone showed up just once. The chain uses TRBV4-2 and TRBJ2-7; 7 bases map to TRBD2. The ends lost 1 base at V and 3 bases at J; junction bases unmatched: 6. Germline V gene lookup returns CDR1 LGHNA and CDR2 YNFKEQ. The CDR3 is made up of 15 amino acids. The chain's CDR3 is CASSQAWLADYEQYF. The CDR3 DNA reads TGTGCCAGCAGCCAAGCTTGGCTAGCGGACTACGAGCAGTACTTC.

J is TRBJ2-3 and V is TRBV7-2; possibly TRBD2 for D (5 bases). Trimming removed 5 bases at V and 6 bases at J, with 15 bases between. This CDR3 region has 14 residues. CDR1 SGHTA and CDR2 FQGNSA come from the germline V gene. CDR3 loop: CASSQTGVRDTQYF. In DNA, the CDR3 is TGTGCCAGCAGCCAGACCGGGGTGAGGGATACGCAGTATTTT.

As regards this clone: One end of the junction does not line up with germline, which may come from a read error. The chain joins TRBV7-7 to TRBJ2-2; 13 bases match TRBD2. The CDR3 contains 18 residues. CDR1 is SSHAT and CDR2 is FNYEAQ in the germline V gene (reference sequence). CDR3 sequence (DNA): TGTGCTAGCAGCTTCCAACCTGGGACTAGCGGGATCACCGGGGAGCTGTTTTTT. It encodes CASSFQPGTSGITGELFF.

The rearrangement uses TRBV2 and TRBJ2-7; D might be TRBD2 (6 bases). The CDR3 runs 15 residues. In germline, CDR1 is SNHLY, CDR2 FYNNEI. V gave up 10 bases and J gave up 2 bases, with 21 bases separating them. This CDR3 is CATMDGLADTYEQYF. CDR3 nucleotide sequence: TGTGCCACCATGGACGGATTAGCGGATACCTACGAGCAGTACTTC.

The V and J genes are TRBV5-4 and TRBJ2-5; weak D call: TRBD2 (9 bases). The germline V gene encodes CDR1 SGHNT and CDR2 YYREEE (reference sequence). This CDR3 contains 16 residues. V shed 4 bases and J shed 1 base, with 17 bases lying between them. The CDR3 spells CASSQGASGVQETQYF. DNA for the CDR3: TGTGCCAGCAGCCAGGGGGCTAGCGGGGTCCAAGAGACCCAGTACTTC.

The rearrangement links TRBV5-4 to TRBJ2-7, with a tentative D call TRBD2 (6 bases). CDR3 length: 15 amino acids. The ends were cut back, 4 bases at V and 5 bases at J, with 19 bases in the middle. The V gene's germline CDR1 is SGHNT and CDR2 YYREEE (reference sequence). CDR3 in DNA: TGTGCCAGCAGCAGGGAAGGCCTAGCGCCCCACGAGCAGTACTTC. Protein: CASSREGLAPHEQYF.

This clone occurred once. J is TRBJ2-3 and V is TRBV7-2, with 8 nucleotides matching TRBD2. The CDR3 runs to 18 residues. V trimming: 1 base; J trimming: 2 bases; junction bases outside the gene matches: 11. The V gene's germline CDR1 is SGHTA and CDR2 FQGNSA. CDR3 DNA: TGTGCCAGCAGCTTAGTAGTTTGGGCGGGGGGACTCACAGATACGCAGTATTTT. Its translation: CASSLVVWAGGLTDTQYF.

The chain uses TRBV5-1 and TRBJ2-2, with a possible D match to TRBD1 (8 bases). CDR3 size: 15 residues. Germline V gene data show CDR1 as SGHRS and CDR2 as YFSETQ. V lost 4 bases, J lost 4 bases, and 14 bases lay in between. The CDR3 region has the DNA TGCGCCAGCAGCGTGACAGGGGAGGGCACCGGGGAGCTGTTTTTT. Translated: CASSVTGEGTGELFF.

A few counts support this clone. This chain connects TRBV6-2 or TRBV6-3 to TRBJ1-3; D is unresolved. V gave up 5 bases and J gave up 0 bases, with 5 bases separating them. CDR3 size: 13 residues. From germline, CDR1 is MNHEY and CDR2 SVGEGT. CDR3 nucleotide sequence: TGTGCCAGCAGTCGGGACTCTGGAAACACCATATATTTT. Its translation is CASSRDSGNTIYF.

In this sample, this clone turned up a few times. The chain employs TRBV30 and TRBJ1-3, with 8 bases lining up with TRBD1. This CDR3 spans 14 amino acids. The V gene end was trimmed by 5 bases and the J gene end by 4 bases; junction bases not matched to a gene: 7. Germline CDR1 GTSNPN, CDR2 SVGIG (reference sequence). In nucleotides, the CDR3 is TGTGCCTGGGGTTACCGGACAGGGGGAAACACCATATATTTT. This encodes CAWGYRTGGNTIYF.

The chain employs TRBV7-2 and TRBJ2-7; tentatively, D is TRBD1 (6 bases). This CDR3 comprises 14 residues. The V end lost 3 bases, the J end lost 0 bases, and 9 bases lay between the germline ends. Germline V gene sequence: CDR1 SGHTA, CDR2 FQGNSA. The CDR3 DNA sequence: TGTGCCAGCAGCTTTGACAGGTTCTCCTACGAGCAGTACTTC. Protein sequence: CASSFDRFSYEQYF.